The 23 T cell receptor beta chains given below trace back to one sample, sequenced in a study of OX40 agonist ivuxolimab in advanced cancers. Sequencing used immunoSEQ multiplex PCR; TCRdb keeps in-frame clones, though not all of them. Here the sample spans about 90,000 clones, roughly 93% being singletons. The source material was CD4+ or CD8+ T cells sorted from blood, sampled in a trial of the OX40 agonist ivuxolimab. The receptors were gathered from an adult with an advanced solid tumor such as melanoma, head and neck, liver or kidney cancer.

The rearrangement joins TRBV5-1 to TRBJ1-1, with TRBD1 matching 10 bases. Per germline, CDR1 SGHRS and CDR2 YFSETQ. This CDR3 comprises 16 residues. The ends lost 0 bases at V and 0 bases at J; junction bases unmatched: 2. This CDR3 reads CASSLGQGALNTEAFF. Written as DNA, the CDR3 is TGCGCCAGCAGCTTGGGACAGGGGGCCTTGAACACTGAAGCTTTCTTT.

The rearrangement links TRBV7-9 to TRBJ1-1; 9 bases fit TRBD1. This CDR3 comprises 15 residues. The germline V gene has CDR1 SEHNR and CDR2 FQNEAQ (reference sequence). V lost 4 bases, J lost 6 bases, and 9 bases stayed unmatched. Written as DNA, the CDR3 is TGTGCCAGCAGCTCTCCGACAGGGGGTTTGTCTGAAGCTTTCTTT. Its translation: CASSSPTGGLSEAFF.

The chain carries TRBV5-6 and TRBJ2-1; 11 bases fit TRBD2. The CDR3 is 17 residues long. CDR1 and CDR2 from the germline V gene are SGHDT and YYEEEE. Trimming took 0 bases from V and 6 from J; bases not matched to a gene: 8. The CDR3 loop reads CASSLGSSTSGTNEQFF. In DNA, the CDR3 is TGTGCCAGCAGCTTGGGTTCTTCGACTAGCGGGACCAATGAGCAGTTCTTC.

The CDR3 loop reads CHSGQGNEKLFF. CDR3 sequence (DNA): TGCCACTCAGGGCAGGGTAATGAAAAACTGTTTTTT. The chain combines TRBV10-2 with TRBJ1-4, with D maybe TRBD1 (5 bases). Germline-derived CDR1 and CDR2 are WSHSY and SAAADI. This CDR3 spans 12 amino acids.

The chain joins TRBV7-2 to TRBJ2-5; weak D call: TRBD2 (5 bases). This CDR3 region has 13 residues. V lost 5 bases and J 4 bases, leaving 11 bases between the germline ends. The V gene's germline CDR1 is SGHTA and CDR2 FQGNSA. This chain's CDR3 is CASSPAARETQYF. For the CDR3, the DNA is TGTGCCAGCAGCCCAGCGGCGCGAGAGACCCAGTACTTC.

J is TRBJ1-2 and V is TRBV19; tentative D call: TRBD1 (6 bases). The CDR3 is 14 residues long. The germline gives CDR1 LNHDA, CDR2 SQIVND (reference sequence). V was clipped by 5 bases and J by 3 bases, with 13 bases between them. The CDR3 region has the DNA TGTGCCAGTAGTGCAACAGGGTTTTACTATGGCTACACCTTC. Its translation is CASSATGFYYGYTF.

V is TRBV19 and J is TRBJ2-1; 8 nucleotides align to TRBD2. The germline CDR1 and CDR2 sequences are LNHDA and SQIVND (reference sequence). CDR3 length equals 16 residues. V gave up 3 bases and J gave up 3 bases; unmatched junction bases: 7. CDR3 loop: CASSIIAGLNYNEQFF. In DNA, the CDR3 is TGTGCCAGTAGTATTATAGCGGGACTCAACTACAATGAGCAGTTCTTC.

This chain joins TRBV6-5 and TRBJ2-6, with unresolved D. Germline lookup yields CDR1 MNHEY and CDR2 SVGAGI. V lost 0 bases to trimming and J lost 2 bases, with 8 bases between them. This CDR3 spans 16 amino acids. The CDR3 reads CASSYSASTGANVLTF. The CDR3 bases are TGTGCCAGCAGTTACTCGGCCAGCACTGGGGCCAACGTCCTGACTTTC.

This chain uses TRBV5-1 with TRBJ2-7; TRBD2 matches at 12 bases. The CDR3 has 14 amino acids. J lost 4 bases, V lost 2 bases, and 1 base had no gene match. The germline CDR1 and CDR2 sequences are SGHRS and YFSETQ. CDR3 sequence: CASSFGTSGYEQYF. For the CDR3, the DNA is TGCGCCAGCAGCTTTGGGACTAGCGGGTACGAGCAGTACTTC. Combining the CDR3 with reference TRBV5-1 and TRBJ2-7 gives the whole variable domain KAGVTQTPRYLIKTRGQQVTLSCSPISGHRSVSWYQQTPGQGLQFLFEYFSETQRNKGNFPGRFSGRQFSNSRSEMNVSTLELGDSALYLCASSFGTSGYEQYFGPGTRLTVT.

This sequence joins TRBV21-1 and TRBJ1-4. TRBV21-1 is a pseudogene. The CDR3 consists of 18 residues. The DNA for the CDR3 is TGTACGGCTCCGTGGCGCGGAGGGAGGTTGGGGGCTAGTGAAAAACTGTTTTTT. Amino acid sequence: CTAPWRGGRLGASEKLFF.

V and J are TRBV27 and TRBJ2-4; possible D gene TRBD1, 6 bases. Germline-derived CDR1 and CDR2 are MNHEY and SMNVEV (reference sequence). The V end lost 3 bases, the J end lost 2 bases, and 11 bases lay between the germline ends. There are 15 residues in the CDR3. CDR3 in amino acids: CASSFVGATKNIQYF. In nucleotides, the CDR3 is TGTGCCAGCAGTTTTGTGGGGGCGACCAAAAACATTCAGTACTTC.

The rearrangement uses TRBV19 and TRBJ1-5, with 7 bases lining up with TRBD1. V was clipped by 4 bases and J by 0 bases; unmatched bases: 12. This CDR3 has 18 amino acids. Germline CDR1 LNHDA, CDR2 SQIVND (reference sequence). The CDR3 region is CASSTSGTAKYSNQPQHF. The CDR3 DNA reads TGTGCCAGTAGTACCTCTGGGACAGCGAAGTATAGCAATCAGCCCCAGCATTTT.

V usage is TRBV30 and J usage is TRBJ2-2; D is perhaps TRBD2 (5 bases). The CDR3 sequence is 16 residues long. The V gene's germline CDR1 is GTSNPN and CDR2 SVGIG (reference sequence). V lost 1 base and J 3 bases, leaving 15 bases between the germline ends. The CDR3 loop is CAWSGGPYKYTGELFF. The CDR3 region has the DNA TGTGCCTGGAGTGGAGGGCCCTACAAGTACACCGGGGAGCTGTTTTTT.

The CDR3 region is CATSRDRGYNQPQHF. The CDR3 DNA reads as TGTGCCACCAGCAGAGACAGGGGGTACAATCAGCCCCAGCATTTT. The chain has TRBV15 and TRBJ1-5; TRBD1 matches 7 bases. The germline gives CDR1 LNHNV, CDR2 YYDKDF (reference sequence). Trimming removed 0 bases from V and 3 bases from J; junction bases left unmatched: 2. This CDR3 is 15 amino acids long.

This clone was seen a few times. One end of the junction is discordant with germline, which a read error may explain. Here the CDR3 DNA reads TGTGCCAGCAGTGATCGGGGACAAACGACAAGGAATTTT. Protein: CASSDRGQTTRNF. The chain has TRBV2 and TRBJ1-3, with D perhaps matching TRBD1 (6 bases). The CDR3 has 13 amino acids. Germline V gene data show CDR1 as SNHLY and CDR2 as FYNNEI.

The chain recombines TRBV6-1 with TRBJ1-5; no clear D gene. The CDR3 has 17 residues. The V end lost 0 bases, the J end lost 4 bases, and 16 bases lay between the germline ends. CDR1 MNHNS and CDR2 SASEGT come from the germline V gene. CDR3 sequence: CASSEAGAVSGNQPQHF. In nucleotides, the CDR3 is TGTGCCAGCAGTGAAGCCGGAGCAGTCTCGGGTAATCAGCCCCAGCATTTT.

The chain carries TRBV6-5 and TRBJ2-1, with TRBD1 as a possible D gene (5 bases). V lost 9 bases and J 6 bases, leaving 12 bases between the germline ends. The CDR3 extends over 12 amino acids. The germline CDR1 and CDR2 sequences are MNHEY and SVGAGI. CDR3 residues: CASSPGRNEQFF. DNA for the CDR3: TGTGCCAGTTCTCCAGGGCGCAATGAGCAGTTCTTC.

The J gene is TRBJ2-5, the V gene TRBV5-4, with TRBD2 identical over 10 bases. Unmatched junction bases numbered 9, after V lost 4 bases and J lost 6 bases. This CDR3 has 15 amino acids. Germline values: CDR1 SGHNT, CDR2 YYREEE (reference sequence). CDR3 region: CASSPGLARDQTQYF. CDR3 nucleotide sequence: TGTGCCAGCAGCCCGGGACTAGCGAGGGACCAGACCCAGTACTTC.

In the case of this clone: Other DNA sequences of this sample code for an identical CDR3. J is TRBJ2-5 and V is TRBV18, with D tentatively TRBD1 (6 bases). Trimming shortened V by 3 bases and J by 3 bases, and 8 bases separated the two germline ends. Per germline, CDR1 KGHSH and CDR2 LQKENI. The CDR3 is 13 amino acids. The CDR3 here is CASSPRTEETQYF. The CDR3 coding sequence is TGTGCCAGCTCACCGCGGACAGAAGAGACCCAGTACTTC.

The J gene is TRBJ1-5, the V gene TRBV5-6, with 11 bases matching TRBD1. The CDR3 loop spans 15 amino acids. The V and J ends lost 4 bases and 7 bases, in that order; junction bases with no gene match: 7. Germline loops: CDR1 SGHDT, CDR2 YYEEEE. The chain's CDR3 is CASSKDRGQVQPQHF. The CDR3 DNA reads TGTGCCAGCAGCAAGGACAGGGGGCAGGTCCAGCCCCAGCATTTT.

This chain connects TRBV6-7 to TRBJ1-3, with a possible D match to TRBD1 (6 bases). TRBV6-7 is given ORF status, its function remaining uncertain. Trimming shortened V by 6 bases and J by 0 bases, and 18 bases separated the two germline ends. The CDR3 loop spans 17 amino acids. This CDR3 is CASRDPGQISSGNTIYF. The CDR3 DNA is TGTGCCAGCAGGGACCCGGGACAAATCAGCTCTGGAAACACCATATATTTT.

The CDR3, as DNA: TGTGCCACCAGGACTTCGACCGTCCGAAATCAGCCCCAGCATTTT. Translated: CATRTSTVRNQPQHF. The rearrangement joins TRBV5-8 to TRBJ1-5; D is unclear. The V and J ends lost 9 bases and 4 bases respectively, with 20 bases between them. CDR1 and CDR2 (germline): SGHTS, YDEGEE. This CDR3 is 15 amino acids long.

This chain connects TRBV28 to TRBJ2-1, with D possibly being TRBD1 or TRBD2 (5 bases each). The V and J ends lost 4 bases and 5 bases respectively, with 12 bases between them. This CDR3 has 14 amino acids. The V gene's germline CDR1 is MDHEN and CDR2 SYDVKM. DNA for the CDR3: TGTGCCAGCAGTTCTCCGGGACGCCACAATGAGCAGTTCTTC. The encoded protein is CASSSPGRHNEQFF.